Following are 26 T cell receptor beta chains from one sample sequenced in a study of blood T cell repertoires in COVID-19. The table came from immunoSEQ multiplex PCR; TCRdb's copy has only in-frame clones and leaves some out. The sample holds 90,000 to 120,000 clones, about four fifths seen once. The sample comprised peripheral blood. All receptors come from a woman of 80 years or more with active or convalescent COVID-19.

J is TRBJ1-2 and V is TRBV20-1; D is unresolved. V was pared by 5 bases and J by 8 bases, with 9 bases between. The CDR3 length is 10 residues. Germline CDR1 reads DFQATT; CDR2 reads SNEGSKA (reference sequence). The CDR3 DNA reads as TGCAGTGCTGACGGACTAGGCTACACCTTC. Translated, it gives CSADGLGYTF.

This clone was counted once. The J gene is TRBJ2-5, the V gene TRBV6-2 or TRBV6-3; 9 nucleotides agree with TRBD1. CDR1 is MNHEY and CDR2 is SVGEGT in the germline V gene. J gave up 6 bases and V 2 bases, and 13 bases lay outside the gene matches. The CDR3 runs 17 residues. This CDR3 reads CASSYPNGTGMAKTQYF. In nucleotides, the CDR3 is TGTGCCAGCAGTTACCCGAATGGGACAGGGATGGCGAAGACCCAGTACTTC.

V usage is TRBV6-1 and J usage is TRBJ1-5, with TRBD1 identical over 7 bases. The CDR3 length is 15 residues. Looked up from germline, CDR1 is MNHNS and CDR2 is SASEGT. Trimming removed 2 bases from V and 4 bases from J; junction bases left unmatched: 5. The CDR3 DNA reads as TGTGCCAGCAGTGAATACGGACAGGCTAATCAGCCCCAGCATTTT. Its protein is CASSEYGQANQPQHF.

This sequence joins TRBV7-3 and TRBJ2-1; 8 bases align to TRBD1. CDR3 length: 13 amino acids. The junction had 0 bases not matched to a gene; V was cut back by 3 bases and J by 5 bases. CDR1 and CDR2 (germline): SGHTA, FQGTGA. The CDR3 bases are TGTGCCAGCAGCTTGGACAGGGACAATGAGCAGTTCTTC. Encoded protein: CASSLDRDNEQFF.

This clone has only one observation. The chain uses TRBV28 and TRBJ2-1, with TRBD1 matching 7 bases. Germline trimming cut 6 bases from V and 8 bases from J; bases unmatched to any gene: 13. The CDR3 length is 15 residues. In germline, CDR1 is MDHEN, CDR2 SYDVKM. The DNA for the CDR3 is TGTGCCAGCAGCACAACCGGGACAGCCAAGGATGAGCAGTTCTTC. Its protein product is CASSTTGTAKDEQFF.

The chain joins TRBV10-3 to TRBJ2-1, with TRBD2 matching 10 bases. Trimming at V came to 8 bases and at J to 1 base, leaving 11 bases not matched to a gene. CDR3 length: 17 amino acids. Germline assignment: CDR1 ENHRY and CDR2 SYGVKD. The CDR3 sequence: CAIGRASGGSSYNEQFF. CDR3 nucleotide sequence: TGTGCCATCGGTCGGGCTAGCGGGGGTTCTTCCTACAATGAGCAGTTCTTC.

The rearrangement uses TRBV10-3 and TRBJ1-1, with 8 bases aligning to TRBD1. J lost 5 bases, V lost 6 bases, and 8 bases had no gene match. Per germline, CDR1 ENHRY and CDR2 SYGVKD. The CDR3 has 14 residues. As DNA, the CDR3 is TGTGCCATCAGCCCCGACAGGGGAGGGACTGAAGCTTTCTTT. Protein: CAISPDRGGTEAFF.

The chain is built from TRBV30 and TRBJ1-1; D possibly corresponds to TRBD1 (5 bases). Per germline, CDR1 GTSNPN and CDR2 SVGIG (reference sequence). The CDR3 sequence is 13 residues long. V was clipped by 3 bases and J by 8 bases, with 16 bases between them. CDR3 protein: CAWSRGGSAEAFF. The CDR3 DNA follows: TGTGCCTGGAGCCGGGGGGGGTCTGCCGAAGCTTTCTTT.

This clone came up once. The chain uses TRBV4-3 and TRBJ1-1; perhaps TRBD1 as D (5 bases). The CDR3 has 15 amino acids. V was cut by 0 bases and J by 3 bases, with 11 bases left in between. Germline values: CDR1 LGHNA, CDR2 YSLEER. The CDR3 spells CASSQDQIGDTEAFF. The CDR3 DNA reads TGCGCCAGCAGCCAAGATCAGATAGGGGACACTGAAGCTTTCTTT.

The V call is TRBV10-1, the J call TRBJ1-4, with 11 bases matching TRBD1. V shed 3 bases, J shed 8 bases, and the junction held 8 bases outside the gene matches. Germline V gives CDR1 WNHNN, CDR2 SYGVQD (reference sequence). The CDR3 is made up of 16 amino acids. The chain's CDR3 is CASSDPTGTGGEKLFF. The CDR3 nucleotides are TGCGCCAGCAGTGACCCAACCGGGACAGGGGGAGAAAAACTGTTTTTT.

V usage is TRBV5-1 and J usage is TRBJ2-7, with TRBD1 identical over 8 bases. CDR3 length equals 16 residues. V shed 4 bases, J shed 3 bases, and the junction held 12 bases outside the gene matches. Germline assignment: CDR1 SGHRS and CDR2 YFSETQ. The CDR3 DNA follows: TGCGCCAGCAGCCACGTGAGGGGACAGGATTTCTACGAGCAGTACTTC. Its translation: CASSHVRGQDFYEQYF.

The chain joins TRBV5-1 to TRBJ2-1; possibly TRBD2 for D (5 bases). This CDR3 has 12 amino acids. V lost 3 bases, J lost 8 bases, and 9 bases lay in between. Per the germline V gene, CDR1 is SGHRS and CDR2 is YFSETQ. The CDR3 coding sequence is TGCGCCAGCAGCTCCGGACTCTATGAGCAGTTCTTC. Translated, it gives CASSSGLYEQFF.

The chain employs TRBV5-1 and TRBJ2-7, with TRBD1 matching 8 bases. The V and J ends lost 0 bases and 6 bases, in that order; junction bases with no gene match: 8. The CDR3 is 15 amino acids. Germline V gene data show CDR1 as SGHRS and CDR2 as YFSETQ. This chain's CDR3 is CASSLGPTGAGEQYF. CDR3 sequence (DNA): TGCGCCAGCAGCTTGGGGCCGACAGGGGCCGGCGAGCAGTACTTC.

The chain links TRBV28 to TRBJ2-5; D possibly corresponds to TRBD1 (5 bases). The CDR3 totals 15 residues. Trimming shortened V by 1 base and J by 5 bases, and 14 bases separated the two germline ends. Germline loops: CDR1 MDHEN, CDR2 SYDVKM. The CDR3 is CASSLLNGKGETQYF. The CDR3 coding sequence is TGTGCCAGCAGTTTATTAAACGGAAAGGGGGAGACCCAGTACTTC.

CDR3 in DNA: TGTGCCAGCAGCTCCGACAGGGAATATGGCTACACCTTC. Translated, it gives CASSSDREYGYTF. The chain employs TRBV5-6 and TRBJ1-2; 7 positions agree with TRBD1. Germline CDR1 SGHDT, CDR2 YYEEEE. This CDR3 spans 13 amino acids. With V trimmed by 3 bases and J by 5 bases, 4 bases remained unmatched.

V is TRBV5-1 and J is TRBJ2-3, with TRBD2 matching over 14 bases. Germline CDR1 and CDR2: SGHRS and YFSETQ. This CDR3 spans 16 amino acids. V lost 4 bases to trimming and J lost 6 bases; unmatched junction nucleotides: 7. The CDR3 coding sequence is TGCGCCAGCAGCAACCGACTAGCGGGAGGGCCGGATACGCAGTATTTT. It encodes CASSNRLAGGPDTQYF.

The chain combines TRBV27 with TRBJ2-3, with 7 bases lining up with TRBD1. Germline CDR1 and CDR2: MNHEY and SMNVEV (reference sequence). The CDR3 runs 15 residues. The ends lost 6 bases at V and 8 bases at J; junction bases unmatched: 14. The CDR3 DNA follows: TGTGCCAGCAGGTACACAGGGGACCGTCGGGGTACGCAGTATTTT. Translated: CASRYTGDRRGTQYF.

A single count supports this clone. The chain recombines TRBV28 with TRBJ1-5; the match to TRBD1 covers 8 bases. This CDR3 is 16 amino acids long. Looked up from germline, CDR1 is MDHEN and CDR2 is SYDVKM. J was trimmed by 7 bases and V by 4 bases; bases with no gene match: 12. The CDR3 loop reads CASSSFADRVNQPQHF. CDR3 bases: TGTGCCAGCAGTTCCTTTGCGGACAGGGTAAACCAGCCCCAGCATTTT.

The chain joins TRBV30 to TRBJ1-3; perhaps TRBD1 as D (5 bases). Germline lookup yields CDR1 GTSNPN and CDR2 SVGIG (reference sequence). There are 15 residues in the CDR3. The V end was cut by 4 bases, the J end by 2 bases, with 15 bases between. For the CDR3, the DNA is TGTGCCTGGAACCGTGAAAGGGGCACTGGAAACACCATATATTTT. Translating gives CAWNRERGTGNTIYF.

This clone was seen more than once but under ten times. V usage is TRBV3-1 (or the pseudogene TRBV3-2) and J usage is TRBJ1-5, with TRBD1 identical over 11 bases. Per germline, CDR1 LGHDT and CDR2 YNNKEL (reference sequence). The CDR3 consists of 16 residues. V trimming: 4 bases; J trimming: 2 bases; junction bases outside the gene matches: 4. The CDR3 coding sequence is TGTGCCAGCAGCCCGGACAGGGGGCTTGGCAATCAGCCCCAGCATTTT. The encoded protein is CASSPDRGLGNQPQHF.

The chain joins TRBV11-2 to TRBJ2-3, with a weak D call TRBD1 (6 bases). Germline-derived CDR1 and CDR2 are SGHAT and FQNNGV. V lost 3 bases, J lost 10 bases, and 8 bases lay in between. The CDR3 spans 11 residues. This chain's CDR3 is CASSFGQSQYF. The DNA for the CDR3 is TGTGCCAGCAGCTTCGGACAGTCGCAGTATTTT.

The rearrangement joins TRBV12-3 or TRBV12-4 to TRBJ1-1, with no clear D. The CDR3 totals 13 residues. The V and J ends lost 7 bases and 1 base respectively, with 10 bases between them. The CDR3 bases are TGTGCCAGCAATCGAGTCCCGAACACTGAAGCTTTCTTT. Its protein is CASNRVPNTEAFF.

The chain combines TRBV7-2 with TRBJ1-5, with 10 nucleotides matching TRBD1. The CDR3 sequence is 14 residues long. V lost 5 bases, J lost 6 bases, and 4 bases stayed unmatched. In germline, CDR1 is SGHTA, CDR2 FQGNSA. This CDR3 reads CASSPGTGVQPQHF. The DNA of the CDR3 is TGTGCCAGCAGCCCAGGGACAGGGGTTCAGCCCCAGCATTTT.

The chain has TRBV12-5 and TRBJ2-7; weak D call: TRBD1 (6 bases). The CDR3 has 12 amino acids. CDR1 is LGHNT, CDR2 FRNRAP, per germline. V lost 6 bases and J lost 3, with 9 bases in between. The CDR3 DNA reads as TGTGCTAGTGGCCCGGACAGCTACGAGCAGTACTTC. It codes for CASGPDSYEQYF.

V gene TRBV24-1 combines with J gene TRBJ1-5; TRBD1 aligns across 7 bases. The V and J ends lost 5 bases and 2 bases, in that order; junction bases with no gene match: 5. The CDR3 is 15 amino acids. The V gene's germline CDR1 is KGHDR and CDR2 SFDVKD. The CDR3 DNA follows: TGTGCCACCAGTGCCCCAGGACAGGGCAATCAGCCCCAGCATTTT. This sequence encodes CATSAPGQGNQPQHF.

The J gene is TRBJ1-1, the V gene TRBV9, with 8 bases aligning to TRBD1. J was trimmed by 1 base and V by 4 bases; bases with no gene match: 6. CDR1 and CDR2 (germline): SGDLS, YYNGEE. The CDR3 extends over 15 amino acids. CDR3 DNA sequence: TGTGCCAGCAGCTACGACGGACAGGGGAACACTGAAGCTTTCTTT. Amino acid sequence: CASSYDGQGNTEAFF.